This TCR beta chain was profiled in a study of human T cells and chemical hapten exposure. Overall study: The study traced per-sample TCR yield variation mainly to small differences in pooled library volumes.

TCRdb called the RACE reads again in MiXCR, with one record for every CDR3 protein. This sample carries 75,000 to 90,000 distinct CDR3 sequences, 12% of them seen once, and the ten largest clones take 3.5%. This sample's time point: patch test 1, 2 weeks after DPC sensitization. This sample's treatment: therapeutic diphenylcyclopropenone sensitization with weekly scalp DPC. The CDR3 extends over 16 amino acids. Germline V lookup: CDR1 SGHVS, CDR2 FQNEAQ. V was cut by 1 base and J by 1 base, with 13 bases left in between. This clonotype was found a few times. The clonotype originates from a woman aged 55-75 years with alopecia areata. Some clones in this sample may be carry-over from other donors' samples. The chain carries TRBV7-8 and TRBJ1-1, with D hard to call. The sequences come from whole blood, collected in connection with sensitization to the hapten diphenylcyclopropenone (DPC). DNA for the CDR3: TGTGCCAGCAGCTTAGAATCGCCAGGAGCGAACACTGAAGCTTTCTTT. It is translated as CASSLESPGANTEAFF.